This TCR beta chain was found in a study of Ad26.COV2.S vaccination and SARS-CoV-2 variants. General study points: There was reportedly substantial breadth in spike-specific CD8+ and CD4+ T cell responses after vaccination.

Concerning this clone: Its target is unknown.

In germline, CDR1 is MNHEY, CDR2 SVGEGT. CDR3 length: 15 amino acids. Trimming removed 2 bases from V and 4 bases from J, with 12 bases in between. Profiling relied on immunoSEQ multiplex PCR, and the TCRdb table lists in-frame clones only, not all of them. This sample yields hundreds of thousands of clones, of which approximately 90% are seen a single time; 3.5% to 4.5% belongs to the top ten. This receptor was obtained from a human donor who had recovered from COVID-19. The chain employs TRBV6-2 or TRBV6-3 and TRBJ2-1; no firm D call. Sequences were derived from peripheral blood, sampled after recovery from COVID-19. The CDR3 region is CASSYVPQGYNEQFF. The CDR3 region has the DNA TGTGCCAGCAGTTACGTCCCCCAAGGGTACAATGAGCAGTTCTTC.